The 2 T cell receptor beta chains below come from one sample, sequenced in a study of human T cells and chemical hapten exposure (TCRdb year 2021). The sample's time point, from its label and the paper: patch test 2, 6 weeks after DPC sensitization. In the paper's terms, the treatment or condition label means: therapeutic diphenylcyclopropenone sensitization with weekly scalp DPC. Receptors were amplified or captured by RACE. The sample was run on a NextSeq 500. TCRdb reprocessed the public reads (quality trimming at Q25 with fastp, clone calling with MiXCR) and kept in-frame beta chains. Rows are combined by CDR3 protein, so each entry shows the most common genes and DNA. This sample holds 89,000 or so distinct CDR3 sequences; approximately 7% were observed only once. 1.3% of the sample rests with the top ten. The source was whole blood, collected in connection with sensitization to the hapten diphenylcyclopropenone (DPC). The receptor set was obtained from a woman aged 30 to 39 with alopecia areata. Some clones in this sample may be carry-over from other donors' samples.

The rearrangement uses TRBV18 and TRBJ1-5, with D unresolved. The CDR3 has 15 residues. V was clipped by 0 bases and J by 3 bases, with 9 bases between them. Germline values: CDR1 KGHSH, CDR2 LQKENI. CDR3: CASSPPDTINQPQHF. The CDR3 DNA sequence: TGTGCCAGCTCACCACCGGATACAATCAATCAGCCCCAGCATTTT.

J is TRBJ2-1 and V is TRBV29-1; TRBD2 might be the D (6 bases). Trimming took off 3 bases at V and 6 bases at J, with 15 bases between the two ends. The CDR3 length is 14 residues. Germline V gene sequence: CDR1 SQVTM, CDR2 ANQGSEA. CDR3 residues: CSVDSAGNSNEQFF. The CDR3 region has the DNA TGCAGCGTTGACTCTGCGGGGAACTCCAATGAGCAGTTCTTC.